The present entry profiles one T cell receptor beta chain with its context. With 0 bases clipped from V and 7 bases from J, the junction kept 3 bases outside the gene matches. The germline V gene has CDR1 SGHRS and CDR2 YFSETQ. The CDR3 spans 15 residues. This sample was taken from a study of Ad26.COV2.S vaccination and SARS-CoV-2 variants. Looking at the study overall: Donor got 5x10^10 or 1x10^11 viral particles of Ad26.COV2.S.

Only in-frame clones appear in the TCRdb table, and some are missing; sequencing was by immunoSEQ multiplex PCR. The table shows about 460,000 clones, with 89% occurring only once. Treatment denoted: about 20 received Ad26.COV2.S at low or high dose, single or two shots; about five received placebo; per-sample allocation not given. The samples date from day 63 after the first vaccine or placebo injection. The genes are TRBV5-1 and TRBJ1-6, with 8 nucleotides matching TRBD1. Sequencing was performed on peripheral blood, taken in a trial of Ad26.COV2.S vaccine versus placebo. This TCR came from a person between 18 and 65 years old who received the Ad26.COV2.S COVID-19 vaccine or a placebo. In DNA, the CDR3 is TGCGCCAGCAGCTTGGACAGGGGGAAAAATTCACCCCTCCACTTT. Its protein product is CASSLDRGKNSPLHF.